This TCR beta chain is drawn from a study of T cell responses to AZD1222 COVID-19 vaccine. The germline CDR1 and CDR2 sequences are KGHSH and LQKENI. The length of the CDR3 is 15 residues. Trimming left V 3 bases short and J 2 bases short, with 11 bases between. Assay used: immunoSEQ multiplex PCR; TCRdb lists only in-frame clones, some missing. This sample carries about 60,000 clones, roughly 80% of them seen once, and the ten largest clones take roughly 3.5%. Pooled samples include second doses given at about 4 or 12 weeks. The sample in question was peripheral blood, obtained 28 days after the second AZD1222 dose. The V and J genes are TRBV18 and TRBJ2-1; D is uncertain. This TCR was recovered from an adult who received the AZD1222 COVID-19 vaccine. In DNA, the CDR3 is TGTGCCAGCTCACCCACCGCAGGAACCTACAATGAGCAGTTCTTC. The encoded protein is CASSPTAGTYNEQFF.